A selection of T cell receptor beta chains follows, all from one sample in a study of T cell repertoires in cytomegalovirus infection. Via MiXCR, TCRdb re-called the reads, giving one row per CDR3 protein. The sample has about 920,000 distinct CDR3 sequences, approximately 33% seen once. Antigens of these TCRs are unknown. The sample in question was cultured CD8+ T cells from PBMCs, obtained from culture after CMV antigen stimulation. These receptors were collected from a human donor in good health (CMV status not recorded). Some clones in this sample may be carry-over from other donors' samples. Both conserved end residues are part of each CDR3. The D gene is left open where the match is weak. Rows may omit the clone size; those that give it use once, few, many or a size class.

size: NA
V: TRBV7-6
D: NA
J: TRBJ2-7
DNA: TGTGCCAGCAGCTTAGTATGGGGGGACTACGAGCAGTACTTC
CDR3: CASSLVWGDYEQYF

size: few
V: TRBV6-2/TRBV6-3
D: NA
J: TRBJ1-2
DNA: TGTGCCAGCAGTTCGACAGGCGGCTTATTGAACGGCTACACCTTC
CDR3: CASSSTGGLLNGYTF

size: NA
V: TRBV19
D: NA
J: TRBJ1-1
DNA: TGTGCCAGTAGTATTGGGATCCTCGTGCCGAACACTGAAGCTTTCTTT
CDR3: CASSIGILVPNTEAFF

size: many
V: TRBV7-6
D: NA
J: TRBJ2-5
DNA: TGTGCCAGCAGCTTACTCCCGGCAGAAGAGACCCAGTACTTC
CDR3: CASSLLPAEETQYF

size: few
V: TRBV7-9
D: TRBD1
J: TRBJ2-3
DNA: TGTGCCAGCAGCATGGACAGGAGCACAGATACGCAGTATTTT
CDR3: CASSMDRSTDTQYF

size: NA
V: TRBV15
D: TRBD2
J: TRBJ2-2
DNA: TGTGCCACCAGCTCCAAGATGGGAGGGACCGGGGAGCTGTTTTTT
CDR3: CATSSKMGGTGELFF

size: NA
V: TRBV7-9
D: NA
J: TRBJ2-2
DNA: TGTGCCAGCAGCCAAGAACCCACCGGGGAGCTGTTTTTT
CDR3: CASSQEPTGELFF

size: NA
V: TRBV20-1
D: TRBD2
J: TRBJ2-5
DNA: TGCAGTGCTAGAGCTCGTCTGGAGCGGGGGGATAAGGAGACCCAGTACTTC
CDR3: CSARARLERGDKETQYF

size: NA
V: TRBV6-2/TRBV6-3
D: NA
J: TRBJ1-2
DNA: TGTGCCAGCAGTTACTCGATATCAGCCAAATATGGCTACACCTTC
CDR3: CASSYSISAKYGYTF

size: NA
V: TRBV4-1
D: NA
J: TRBJ2-1
DNA: TGCGCCAGCAGCCAGGAAGGGGCTTATGAGCAGTTCTTC
CDR3: CASSQEGAYEQFF

size: NA
V: TRBV12-3/TRBV12-4
D: NA
J: TRBJ2-2
DNA: TGTGCCAGCCGTCTTGACGGGGAGCTGTTTTTT
CDR3: CASRLDGELFF

size: NA
V: TRBV7-6
D: NA
J: TRBJ2-2
DNA: TGTGCTAGCAGCTTAGGCCAGCCCCTGGACACCGGGGAGCTGTTTTTT
CDR3: CASSLGQPLDTGELFF

size: NA
V: TRBV18
D: TRBD1
J: TRBJ2-1
DNA: TGTGCCAGCTCAGCCGGGACAGGGGCGGATGAGCAGTTCTTC
CDR3: CASSAGTGADEQFF

size: few
V: TRBV7-6
D: TRBD1
J: TRBJ2-3
DNA: TGTGCCAGCAGCTTCACCGACAGGGTCCTCACAGATACGCAGTATTTT
CDR3: CASSFTDRVLTDTQYF

size: NA
V: TRBV28
D: NA
J: TRBJ2-3
DNA: TGTGCCAGCAGTACGGACAGTAGCACAGATACGCAGTATTTT
CDR3: CASSTDSSTDTQYF

size: few
V: TRBV6-6
D: NA
J: TRBJ1-3
DNA: TGTGCCAGCAGTTACTCTTATCAGGCGGTGGCTGGAAACACCATATATTTT
CDR3: CASSYSYQAVAGNTIYF

size: NA
V: TRBV2
D: TRBD2
J: TRBJ2-1
DNA: TGTGCCAGCATTCCGGGACTAGCGGGGGGGCAGGCTTACAATGAGCAGTTCTTC
CDR3: CASIPGLAGGQAYNEQFF

size: NA
V: TRBV19
D: NA
J: TRBJ2-3
DNA: TGTGCCAGTAGTATGTTCGGGGCACTGGATACGCAGTATTTT
CDR3: CASSMFGALDTQYF

size: NA
V: TRBV10-2
D: TRBD2
J: TRBJ2-2
DNA: TGCGCCAGCAGCCAGCGGGGGCGAGGCACCGGGGAGCTGTTTTTT
CDR3: CASSQRGRGTGELFF

size: NA
V: TRBV6-5
D: NA
J: TRBJ2-3
DNA: TGTGCCAGCAGTTACTCGGTCGGTTCCACAGATACGCAGTATTTT
CDR3: CASSYSVGSTDTQYF

size: once
V: TRBV4-1
D: NA
J: TRBJ1-1
DNA: TGCGCCAGCAGCCAACCAGGTGTGAACACTGAAGCTTTCTTT
CDR3: CASSQPGVNTEAFF

size: many
V: TRBV10-3
D: TRBD1
J: TRBJ1-1
DNA: TGTGCCATCAGGAAGCTTTCAAAGGACAGGGAGTTTACGGGCACTGAAGCTTTCTTT
CDR3: CAIRKLSKDREFTGTEAFF

size: NA
V: TRBV20-1
D: TRBD2
J: TRBJ2-1
DNA: TGCAGTGCTAGAGAACTACTAGCGAGCTCCTACAATGAGCAGTTCTTC
CDR3: CSARELLASSYNEQFF

size: NA
V: TRBV5-5
D: NA
J: TRBJ2-1
DNA: TGTGCCAGCAGCTTGGTGGCGCCCAGGGAGCAGTTCTTC
CDR3: CASSLVAPREQFF

size: few
V: TRBV7-8
D: NA
J: TRBJ2-5
DNA: TGTGCCAGCAGCTTAAGTGGTAGATGGGTAGCGGAGGCTTCACAAGAGACCCAGTACTTC
CDR3: CASSLSGRWVAEASQETQYF

size: many
V: TRBV7-6
D: NA
J: TRBJ1-1
DNA: TGTGCCAGCAGCTTATCCGGAATTAACATGAACACTGAAGCTTTCTTT
CDR3: CASSLSGINMNTEAFF

size: NA
V: TRBV6-8
D: NA
J: TRBJ1-1
DNA: TGTGCCAGCATTTACTCGAGACCCACAAAAGAGTATGGCACTGAAGCTTTCTTT
CDR3: CASIYSRPTKEYGTEAFF

size: many
V: TRBV7-6
D: NA
J: TRBJ2-7
DNA: TGTGCCAGCAGCTCCCGGGACGGATCCTACGAGCAGTACTTC
CDR3: CASSSRDGSYEQYF

size: NA
V: TRBV12-3/TRBV12-4
D: NA
J: TRBJ1-2
DNA: TGTGCCAGCAGTCCCACCCCCGGGAGCCTTAATACCTATATTGGCTACACCTTC
CDR3: CASSPTPGSLNTYIGYTF

size: NA
V: TRBV20-1
D: TRBD1
J: TRBJ1-1
DNA: TGCAGTGCAAGGACAGGGAACTCGCATGTGAACACTGAGGCTTTCTTT
CDR3: CSARTGNSHVNTEAFF

size: NA
V: TRBV27
D: NA
J: TRBJ2-7
DNA: TGTGCCAGCAGTCCTGAGGGGACCTACGAGCAGTACTTC
CDR3: CASSPEGTYEQYF

size: few
V: TRBV7-2
D: NA
J: TRBJ2-7
DNA: TGTGCCAGCAGCTTAGAGGGGGGGCCCGGCGAGCAGTACTTC
CDR3: CASSLEGGPGEQYF

size: few
V: TRBV7-2
D: NA
J: TRBJ2-5
DNA: TGTGCCAGCTCTCACCGGCAGCAGCAAGAGACCCAGTACTTC
CDR3: CASSHRQQQETQYF

size: NA
V: TRBV19
D: NA
J: TRBJ2-1
DNA: TGTGCCAGTATAGGGGGGCCCGAGGATGAGCAGTTCTTC
CDR3: CASIGGPEDEQFF

size: NA
V: TRBV6-4
D: NA
J: TRBJ2-3
DNA: TGTGCCAGCAGTGACGGAGGATGGGCGCAGTATTTT
CDR3: CASSDGGWAQYF

size: few
V: TRBV6-5
D: NA
J: TRBJ2-5
DNA: TGTGCCAGCACCTCTCGGGAGACCCAGTACTTC
CDR3: CASTSRETQYF

size: NA
V: TRBV19
D: NA
J: TRBJ1-2
DNA: TGTGCCAGCAACTTTGACAGAACTCCCCGCTATGGCTACACCTTC
CDR3: CASNFDRTPRYGYTF

size: NA
V: TRBV6-8
D: NA
J: TRBJ2-1
DNA: TGTGCCAGCAGCCCTGAGGAAAATGAGCAGTTCTTC
CDR3: CASSPEENEQFF

size: few
V: TRBV11-3
D: TRBD2
J: TRBJ2-7
DNA: TGTGCCAGCAGCTTAGAACCCCCTGAAGCGGGGGGATCCTACGAGCAGTACTTC
CDR3: CASSLEPPEAGGSYEQYF

size: NA
V: TRBV4-3
D: NA
J: TRBJ1-1
DNA: TGCGCCAGCAGCCAAGACAGGGTATCTTTACTGACTGAAGCTTTCTTT
CDR3: CASSQDRVSLLTEAFF

size: few
V: TRBV6-2/TRBV6-3
D: TRBD1
J: TRBJ2-1
DNA: TGTGCCAGCAGTGGACAGGGGGCTATAAATGAGCAGTTCTTC
CDR3: CASSGQGAINEQFF